This TCR beta chain was identified during a study of blood T cells in healthy people across ages. In this sample, this clonotype turned up a few times. Alongside a J-beta primer mix, a sample-barcoded 5' primer served in a second PCR lasting roughly 7 to 11 cycles. One entry per CDR3 protein results from TCRdb running MiXCR on the 5' RACE reads. The sample gives 1.5 million to 2 million distinct CDR3 sequences, 49% of which show up once; 2.1% is in the top ten. Germline CDR1 SQVTM, CDR2 ANQGSEA. The CDR3 spans 13 residues. J lost 5 bases, V lost 4 bases, and 5 bases had no gene match. This receptor was obtained from a middle-aged woman in good health. Sample: blood. V usage is TRBV29-1 and J usage is TRBJ2-5; 9 nucleotides line up with TRBD2. CDR3 DNA sequence: TGCAGCGTTGGCGGGGGGGCCGGGGAGACCCAGTACTTC. Translation gives CSVGGGAGETQYF. Drawing the rest from reference TRBV29-1 and TRBJ2-5, the complete variable domain is SAVISQKPSRDICQRGTSLTIQCQVDSQVTMMFWYRQQPGQSLTLIATANQGSEATYESGFVIDKFPISRPNLTFSTLTVSNMSPEDSSIYLCSVGGGAGETQYFGPGTRLLVL.